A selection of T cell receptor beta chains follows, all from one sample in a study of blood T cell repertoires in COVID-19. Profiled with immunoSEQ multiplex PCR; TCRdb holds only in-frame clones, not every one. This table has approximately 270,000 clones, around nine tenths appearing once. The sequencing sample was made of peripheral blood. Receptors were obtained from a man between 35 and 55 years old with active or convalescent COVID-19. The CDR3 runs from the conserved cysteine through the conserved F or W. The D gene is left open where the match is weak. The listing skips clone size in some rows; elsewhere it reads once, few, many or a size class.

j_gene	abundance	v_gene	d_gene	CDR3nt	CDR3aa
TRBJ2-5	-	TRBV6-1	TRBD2	TGTGCCAGCAGTGAACTAGCGGGGGGGGAAGAGACCCAGTACTTC	CASSELAGGEETQYF
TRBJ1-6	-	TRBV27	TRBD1	TGTGCCAGCAGTCCTAACAGGGGGCTCTACTCACCCCTCCACTTT	CASSPNRGLYSPLHF
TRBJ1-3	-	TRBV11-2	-	TGTGCCAGCAGCTTATTGAGCTCTGGAAACACCATATATTTT	CASSLLSSGNTIYF
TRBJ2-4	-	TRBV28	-	TGTGCCAGCAGTTTACTCGCCAAAAACATTCAGTACTTC	CASSLLAKNIQYF
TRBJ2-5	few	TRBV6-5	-	TGTGCCAGCAGCCGATTGACGGGTACCGAAGAGACCCAGTACTTC	CASSRLTGTEETQYF
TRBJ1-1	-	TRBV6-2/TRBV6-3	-	TGTGCCAGCAGTTACGTCGGCGGAAGGAACACTGAAGCTTTCTTT	CASSYVGGRNTEAFF
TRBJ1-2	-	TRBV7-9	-	TGTGCCAGCAGCTCCTTGAGGCGGAGGGGTGATGGCTACACCTTC	CASSSLRRRGDGYTF
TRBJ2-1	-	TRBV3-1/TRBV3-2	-	TGTGCCAGCAGCCACGGGGGAAAGGGATACAATGAGCAGTTCTTC	CASSHGGKGYNEQFF
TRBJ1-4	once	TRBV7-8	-	TGTGCCAGCAGCGCTAACTCTCGGAGTGAAAAACTGTTTTTT	CASSANSRSEKLFF
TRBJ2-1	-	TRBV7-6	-	TGTGCCAGCAGCTTAGCGTTACAGGGAATACGGAATGAGCAGTTCTTC	CASSLALQGIRNEQFF
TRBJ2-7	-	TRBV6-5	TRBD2	TGTGCCAGCAGTTACTCGAGCGGGGGTGGCGAGCAGTACTTC	CASSYSSGGGEQYF
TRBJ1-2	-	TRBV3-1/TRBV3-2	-	TGTGCCAGCAGCGCTCTATCAGGGGCCGGGGATGGCTACACCTTC	CASSALSGAGDGYTF
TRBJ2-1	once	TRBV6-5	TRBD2	TGTGCCAGCAGCCTAGCGGGAGGGTGGAATGAGCAGTTCTTC	CASSLAGGWNEQFF
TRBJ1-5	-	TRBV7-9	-	TGTGCCAGCAGCTCGGGAATAGGCAATCAGCCCCAGCATTTT	CASSSGIGNQPQHF
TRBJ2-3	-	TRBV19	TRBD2	TGTGCCAGTAGTGTGGTGGGAGCGGGAGAAGGAAATACGCAGTATTTT	CASSVVGAGEGNTQYF
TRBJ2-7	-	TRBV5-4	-	TGTGCCAGCAGCTTCGGAGGACAGTCAGCCTACGAGCAGTACTTC	CASSFGGQSAYEQYF
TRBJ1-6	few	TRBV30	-	TGTGCCTGGAGTCAGGCCAATTCACCCCTCCACTTT	CAWSQANSPLHF
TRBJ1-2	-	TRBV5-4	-	TGTGCCAGCAGAATCGATTCCAGTGGCTACACCTTC	CASRIDSSGYTF
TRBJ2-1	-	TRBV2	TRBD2	TGTGCCAGCAGCAAGCCGACTAGCGGGGCTTACAATGAGCAGTTCTTC	CASSKPTSGAYNEQFF
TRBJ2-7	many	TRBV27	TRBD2	TGTGCCAGCAGCCGCCAGGGAGGGAACTACGAGCAGTACTTC	CASSRQGGNYEQYF
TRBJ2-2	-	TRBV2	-	TGTGCCAGCAGTGAGTGGCAGTTGTACACCGGGGAGCTGTTTTTT	CASSEWQLYTGELFF
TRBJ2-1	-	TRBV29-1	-	TGCAGCGTTGAAGGCCAGGGTAGTAATGAGCAGTTCTTC	CSVEGQGSNEQFF
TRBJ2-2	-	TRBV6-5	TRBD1	TGTGCCAGCAGCAGGGGGCCGGACGGGGAGCTGTTTTTT	CASSRGPDGELFF
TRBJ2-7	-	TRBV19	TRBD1	TGTGCCAGTACTCCGGGACAGGGCTCCTACGAGCAGTACTTC	CASTPGQGSYEQYF
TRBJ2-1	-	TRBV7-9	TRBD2	TGTGCCAGCAGCTTAAACCCGAACGGGAGGGACCACAATGAGCAGTTCTTC	CASSLNPNGRDHNEQFF
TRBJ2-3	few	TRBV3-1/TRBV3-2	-	TGTGCCAGCAGCCTATCGGTAAAACTCACAGATACGCAGTATTTT	CASSLSVKLTDTQYF
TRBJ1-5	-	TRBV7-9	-	TGTGCCAGCAGCTTAGGCCCACGGGGTAGCAATCAGCCCCAGCATTTT	CASSLGPRGSNQPQHF
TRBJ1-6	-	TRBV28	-	TGTGCCAGCAGTTTCCTCCGGGGAGGGGACTCCTATAATTCACCCCTCCACTTT	CASSFLRGGDSYNSPLHF
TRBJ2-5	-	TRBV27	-	TGTGCCAGCGGTCTAGGCCCTCAAGAGACCCAGTACTTC	CASGLGPQETQYF
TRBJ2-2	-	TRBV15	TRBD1	TGTGCCACCAGCGGATACCGGGACAGGGTATCCGGGGAGCTGTTTTTT	CATSGYRDRVSGELFF
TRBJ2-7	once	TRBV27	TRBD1	TGTGCCAGCAGTCCCGTGGGACAGGGGGGAAGCGAGCAGTACTTC	CASSPVGQGGSEQYF
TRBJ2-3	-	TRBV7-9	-	TGTGCCAGCAGTCTGACCCCGAGTGGGAGGATCGCAGATACGCAGTATTTT	CASSLTPSGRIADTQYF
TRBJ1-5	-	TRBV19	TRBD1	TGTGCCAGTAACAACCGGGACAGGGACAATCAGCCCCAGCATTTT	CASNNRDRDNQPQHF
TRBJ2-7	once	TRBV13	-	TGTGCCAGCAGCTTTGTGGACGCAGGGGTATTAAACGAGCAGTACTTC	CASSFVDAGVLNEQYF
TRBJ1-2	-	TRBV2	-	TGTGCCAGCAGTGGAGAACAGAGAATCTATGGCTACACCTTC	CASSGEQRIYGYTF
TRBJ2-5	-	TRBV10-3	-	TGTGCCATCAGGGCCGAAATCCTACAGGGCCCGGGGGAGACCCAGTACTTC	CAIRAEILQGPGETQYF
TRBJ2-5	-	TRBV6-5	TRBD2	TGTGCCAGCAGCCAACTAGCGGGGCAAGAGACCCAGTACTTC	CASSQLAGQETQYF
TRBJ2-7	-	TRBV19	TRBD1	TGTGCCAGTAGCTTGAACCCGGACAGGTCCTACGAGCAGTACTTC	CASSLNPDRSYEQYF
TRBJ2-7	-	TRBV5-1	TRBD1	TGCGCCAGCAGCCCCCCGGGACAGGGGGACGAGCAGTACTTC	CASSPPGQGDEQYF
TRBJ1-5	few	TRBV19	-	TGTGCCAGTAGTCCCGAAGCCGGTAGCAATCAGCCCCAGCATTTT	CASSPEAGSNQPQHF
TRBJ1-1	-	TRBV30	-	TGTGCCTGGGGTTCGGAGGTGGCGAACACTGAAGCTTTCTTT	CAWGSEVANTEAFF
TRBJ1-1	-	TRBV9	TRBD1	TGTGCCAGCAGCCCCTCCGACAGGGCTGCTGGGGCTTTCTTT	CASSPSDRAAGAFF
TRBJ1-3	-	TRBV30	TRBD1	TGTGCCTGGAGTGCTGGACAGGGAGGGAGAAACACCATATATTTT	CAWSAGQGGRNTIYF
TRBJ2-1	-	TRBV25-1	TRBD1	TGTGCCAGCAGCCACAGGGGAACTAGACTGAACAATGAGCAGTTCTTC	CASSHRGTRLNNEQFF
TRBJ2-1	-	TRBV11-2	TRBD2	TGTGCCAGCAGCTCAACCGGGGGGGCCCATGAGCAGTTCTTC	CASSSTGGAHEQFF
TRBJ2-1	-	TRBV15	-	TGTGCCACCAGCAGAGATCGGGACACCAATGAGCAGTTCTTC	CATSRDRDTNEQFF
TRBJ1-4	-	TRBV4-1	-	TGCGCCAGCAGCCCCCAGCGAGGAGCAACTAATGAAAAACTGTTTTTT	CASSPQRGATNEKLFF
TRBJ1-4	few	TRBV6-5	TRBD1	TGTGCCAGCACCAGACAGGGCACTAAAAAACTGTTTTTT	CASTRQGTKKLFF
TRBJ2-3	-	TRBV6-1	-	TGTGCCAGCAGTGAGAGGCGGGTTGACACAGATACGCAGTATTTT	CASSERRVDTDTQYF
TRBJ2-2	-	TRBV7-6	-	TGTGCCAGCAGCTTTGGGGCCCTAGGGTTGAACACCGGGGAGCTGTTTTTT	CASSFGALGLNTGELFF
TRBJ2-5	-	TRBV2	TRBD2	TGTGCCAGCAGGGATACTAGCGGGGGACGAGAGACCCAGTACTTC	CASRDTSGGRETQYF
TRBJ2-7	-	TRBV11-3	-	TGTGCCACCAGGGGAAGAGCAGGGAAAGAGCAGTACTTC	CATRGRAGKEQYF
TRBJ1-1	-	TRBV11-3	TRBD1	TGTGCCAGCAGCTTCCGGGACAGGATAAACACTGAAGCTTTCTTT	CASSFRDRINTEAFF
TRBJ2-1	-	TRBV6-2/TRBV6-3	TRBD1	TGTGCCAGCAGTAGGGTAGGGGGCCGTTCCTACAATGAGCAGTTCTTC	CASSRVGGRSYNEQFF
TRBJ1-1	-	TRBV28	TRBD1	TGTGCCAGCAGTCGCCTACAGGGGCCACCGAACACTGAAGCTTTCTTT	CASSRLQGPPNTEAFF